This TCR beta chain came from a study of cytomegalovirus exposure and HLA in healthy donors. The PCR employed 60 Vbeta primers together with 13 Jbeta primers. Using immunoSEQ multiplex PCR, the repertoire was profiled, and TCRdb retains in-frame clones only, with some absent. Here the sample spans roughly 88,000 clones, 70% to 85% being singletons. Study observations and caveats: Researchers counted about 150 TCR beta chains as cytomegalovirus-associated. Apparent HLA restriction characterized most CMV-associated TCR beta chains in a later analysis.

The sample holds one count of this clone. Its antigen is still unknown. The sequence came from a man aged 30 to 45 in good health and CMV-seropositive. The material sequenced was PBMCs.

The CDR3 nucleotides are TGTGCCAGCAGACGATACGACAGGGTGAGCAATGAGACCCAGTACTTC. Residues: CASRRYDRVSNETQYF. V and J are TRBV7-2 and TRBJ2-5, with 7 bases aligning to TRBD1. The CDR3 runs 16 residues. Germline V gives CDR1 SGHTA, CDR2 FQGNSA. After removal of 6 bases from V and 5 bases from J, the junction contained 15 bases not matched to a gene.